This T cell receptor beta chain came from a study of cytomegalovirus exposure and HLA in healthy donors. Study summary: In a previous analysis, some 120 million unique TCR beta sequences were found from 150 million to 200 million T cells.

This CDR3 region has 15 residues. The germline V gene encodes CDR1 LNHDA and CDR2 SQIVND (reference sequence). V lost 1 base and J lost 3; bases outside the gene matches: 6. The study ran its PCR with 60 Vbeta and 13 Jbeta primers. Profiling relied on immunoSEQ multiplex PCR, and the TCRdb table lists in-frame clones only, not all of them. The repertoire has roughly 120,000 clones, roughly four fifths of them found once; the top ten carry 4% to 4.5%. The sample taken for sequencing was PBMCs. The V and J genes are TRBV19 and TRBJ2-7, with 7 nucleotides matching TRBD1. The receptor comes from a woman aged 45-59 years in good health and CMV-seropositive. CDR3 residues: CASSIGNRGIYEQYF. The CDR3 nucleotides are TGTGCCAGTAGTATAGGGAACAGGGGTATCTACGAGCAGTACTTC.